This is a list of T cell receptor beta chains from one sample in a study of vaccination and CD4 T cells after COVID-19. Their recognized antigens are unknown. TCRdb reprocessed the PCR reads via MiXCR and lists one record per CDR3 protein. The data show about 13,000 distinct CDR3 sequences, with 40% to 45% seen just once and 9% to 9.5% held by the top ten. Sequencing was done on a sample of CD4+ T cells from blood, cultured in vitro. The source is a human donor who had recovered from COVID-19. Both conserved end residues are part of each CDR3. The order of the fields is J gene, clone size, V gene, D gene, CDR3 DNA, CDR3 protein. D genes are given only for firm matches. For some rows the clone size is stated as once, few or many, or as a class when expanded; others skip it.

J gene: TRBJ2-6
clone size: few
V gene: TRBV7-7
D gene: NA
CDR3 DNA: TGTGCTAGCAGCTCCGATAGGGCCAACGTCCTGACTTTC
CDR3 protein: CASSSDRANVLTF

J gene: TRBJ2-7
clone size: NA
V gene: TRBV7-2
D gene: NA
CDR3 DNA: TGTGCCAGCAGCCCCTACCGGGTCTACAAGCAGTACTTC
CDR3 protein: CASSPYRVYKQYF

J gene: TRBJ2-1
clone size: few
V gene: TRBV20-1
D gene: TRBD2
CDR3 DNA: TGCAGTGCCCAAACCGCGGGACTAGCGGGAGGGCGATACAATGAGCAGTTCTTC
CDR3 protein: CSAQTAGLAGGRYNEQFF

J gene: TRBJ2-6
clone size: NA
V gene: TRBV6-1
D gene: NA
CDR3 DNA: TGTGCCAGCAGGTTTAGCTCTGGGGCCAACGTCCTGACTTTC
CDR3 protein: CASRFSSGANVLTF

J gene: TRBJ2-1
clone size: few
V gene: TRBV10-1
D gene: TRBD2
CDR3 DNA: TGCGCCAGCAGTGTTTCCCTAGCGGACTACAATGAGCAGTTCTTC
CDR3 protein: CASSVSLADYNEQFF

J gene: TRBJ2-2
clone size: once
V gene: TRBV5-1
D gene: NA
CDR3 DNA: TGCGCCAGCAGCTCATTAACCGGAGTGAACACCGGGGAGCTGTTTTTT
CDR3 protein: CASSSLTGVNTGELFF

J gene: TRBJ2-1
clone size: NA
V gene: TRBV4-1
D gene: NA
CDR3 DNA: TGCGCCAGCAGCCGTGGGTGGGAGGTTGAGCAGTTCTTC
CDR3 protein: CASSRGWEVEQFF

J gene: TRBJ1-5
clone size: NA
V gene: TRBV21-1
D gene: NA
CDR3 DNA: TGTGCCAGCAGCAATCCTGCTGAGGGTCAGCCCCAGCATTTT
CDR3 protein: CASSNPAEGQPQHF

J gene: TRBJ2-3
clone size: few
V gene: TRBV24-1
D gene: NA
CDR3 DNA: TGTGCCACCAGTGATTCGGGACACGGGATAGATACGCAGTATTTT
CDR3 protein: CATSDSGHGIDTQYF

J gene: TRBJ2-5
clone size: NA
V gene: TRBV5-1
D gene: NA
CDR3 DNA: TGCGCCAGCTCGCAGGAGCTCTCCTGGGAGACCCAGTACTTC
CDR3 protein: CASSQELSWETQYF